This T cell receptor beta chain was retrieved from a study of monozygotic twins with inflammatory bowel disease. The CDR3 covers 19 residues. Germline-derived CDR1 and CDR2 are SGHAT and FQNNGV. Whole blood supplied total RNA, and T cells were not sorted. Each UMI, carrying a 6-nucleotide sample barcode, came from template switching. Each CDR3 protein gets one entry in TCRdb, which reprocessed the 5' RACE reads and gives no DNA. Its table lists approximately 300,000 distinct CDR3 sequences. V and J are TRBV11-2 and TRBJ1-2. Sequenced input: blood. This clonotype originated in a human donor with ulcerative colitis or Crohn's disease, or a healthy co-twin of an affected twin (not recorded which). This chain's CDR3 is CASSSTQVPLFLKDYGYTF.